This T cell receptor beta chain was profiled in a study of regulatory T cells in long-lasting Graves disease. Whole-study results and caveats: Persistent patients had a count of shared public clonotypes (approximately 3,000) that exceeded that of new patients (around 910). The TCR repertoire of persistent Graves' patients was less diverse than that of newly diagnosed ones.

Construction of the TCR beta libraries employed iRepertoire HTBI primers in conjunction with Arm-PCR of CDR3 regions. TCRdb processed the multiplex PCR reads anew with MiXCR; each CDR3 protein has one entry. Of around 420,000 distinct CDR3 sequences listed, 15% are singletons. The table lists this clonotype with many counts. What it recognizes is unknown. V shed 1 base and J 6 bases; nucleotides not matched to a gene: 6. CDR1 and CDR2 (germline): SGHVS, FQNEAQ. The CDR3 contains 15 residues. Time point given: newly diagnosed GD, antithyroid drugs for less than 3 months. Following extraction of RNA from PBMCs, that RNA was used to make the TCR library. Separately, the same data were catalogued under a study of T cells in Graves' hyperthyroidism and ophthalmopathy. From that study: Ophthalmopathy, as predicted by the model, came a median 6.5 months after the prediction.

V usage is TRBV7-8 and J usage is TRBJ2-3; TRBD2 matches 8 bases. Sequenced here: peripheral blood mononuclear cells (PBMCs), sampled at new diagnosis, from a patient treated with antithyroid drugs. This clonotype originated in a middle-aged woman with Graves disease. CDR3 in DNA: TGTGCCAGCAGCTTAGGGACTAGCAAGGCGGATACGCAGTATTTT. Translating it yields CASSLGTSKADTQYF.